The rows below give T cell receptor beta chains drawn from one sample of a study of OX40 agonist ivuxolimab in advanced cancers. Sequenced by immunoSEQ multiplex PCR; TCRdb stores in-frame clones only, minus some. The sample gives approximately 67,000 clones, about 84% of which show up once; about 8.2% is in the top ten. The sequenced sample was CD4+ or CD8+ T cells sorted from blood, obtained in a trial of the OX40 agonist ivuxolimab. These receptors all come from an adult with an advanced solid tumor such as melanoma, head and neck, liver or kidney cancer. Each CDR3 is given with its conserved first and last residue.

v_gene: TRBV27
j_gene: TRBJ1-2
CDR3aa: CASSLLGPYGYTF

v_gene: TRBV19
j_gene: TRBJ1-1
CDR3aa: CASTQGYLNTEAFF

v_gene: TRBV14
j_gene: TRBJ2-1
CDR3aa: CASSQARTGVFF

v_gene: TRBV7-2
j_gene: TRBJ2-5
CDR3aa: CASSLDRVKTQYF

v_gene: TRBV11-3
j_gene: TRBJ2-7
CDR3aa: CASSLEPGGDGYEQYF

v_gene: TRBV27
j_gene: TRBJ2-7
CDR3aa: CASTLDPWTGSYEQYF

v_gene: TRBV10-3
j_gene: TRBJ2-2
CDR3aa: CAISESGGAAHSNTGELFF

v_gene: TRBV18
j_gene: TRBJ1-4
CDR3aa: CASSPSDQGRPNEKLFF

v_gene: TRBV6-6
j_gene: TRBJ1-2
CDR3aa: CASTFSENYGYTF

v_gene: TRBV5-4
j_gene: TRBJ2-1
CDR3aa: CASSRQGALSNEQFF

v_gene: TRBV6-5
j_gene: TRBJ2-2
CDR3aa: CASSQTGGTGELFF

v_gene: TRBV2
j_gene: TRBJ2-1
CDR3aa: CASSDDRDEQFF

v_gene: TRBV5-4
j_gene: TRBJ2-7
CDR3aa: CASSSSVGRSVYEQYF

v_gene: TRBV5-1
j_gene: TRBJ2-5
CDR3aa: CASSLSGTSVETQYF

v_gene: TRBV25-1
j_gene: TRBJ1-4
CDR3aa: CASRRTERNEKLFF

v_gene: TRBV4-2
j_gene: TRBJ2-6
CDR3aa: CASSLTSGGQTNVLTF

v_gene: TRBV7-2
j_gene: TRBJ2-7
CDR3aa: CASSLRLASEQYF

v_gene: TRBV5-1
j_gene: TRBJ2-3
CDR3aa: CASSLAVADTQYF

v_gene: TRBV19
j_gene: TRBJ1-2
CDR3aa: CASSRLRTSDGYTF

v_gene: TRBV2
j_gene: TRBJ2-5
CDR3aa: CASSLGRTETQYF

v_gene: TRBV9
j_gene: TRBJ2-4
CDR3aa: CASSVDVLNIQYF

v_gene: TRBV19
j_gene: TRBJ2-7
CDR3aa: CASSISSGSYEQYF

v_gene: TRBV5-1
j_gene: TRBJ2-1
CDR3aa: CASSLDSPVNEQFF

v_gene: TRBV2
j_gene: TRBJ1-1
CDR3aa: CASSEQGPFTEAFF

v_gene: TRBV18
j_gene: TRBJ2-1
CDR3aa: CASSPNRGGNEQFF

v_gene: TRBV5-1
j_gene: TRBJ2-3
CDR3aa: CASSRGGGPDTQYF

v_gene: TRBV21-1
j_gene: TRBJ1-1
CDR3aa: CASSNRTGPNPTGIFF

v_gene: TRBV4-1
j_gene: TRBJ1-2
CDR3aa: CASSQVSLREDYTF